The rows below give T cell receptor beta chains drawn from one sample of a study of blood T cell repertoires in COVID-19. Only in-frame clones appear in the TCRdb table, and some are missing; sequencing was by immunoSEQ multiplex PCR. The sample has 300,000 to 450,000 clones; more than 75% are singletons. Sample: PBMCs or T cells enriched from blood (not recorded which). The receptors were gathered from a young woman who had recovered from COVID-19. CDR3s include the opening cysteine and the closing phenylalanine or tryptophan. D genes are given only for firm matches. Only some rows state a clone size, as once, few, many or a class for expanded clones.

DNA	CDR3	D	V	J	size
TGTGCCAGCAGTTACGCCGGGACAGGGCTATACGAGCAGTACTTC	CASSYAGTGLYEQYF	TRBD1	TRBV6-2/TRBV6-3	TRBJ2-7	few
TGTGCCAGCAGAGCAGGGTGGGGAAGTACTGAAGCTTTCTTT	CASRAGWGSTEAFF	.	TRBV2	TRBJ1-1	.
TGTGCCAGCACGGACAGGGGTTACAATCAGCCCCAGCATTTT	CASTDRGYNQPQHF	TRBD1	TRBV19	TRBJ1-5	.
TGTGCCAGCAGCCCCCGGGACAGGGTATTCTCCCTCTCCTACGAGCAGTACTTC	CASSPRDRVFSLSYEQYF	TRBD1	TRBV2	TRBJ2-7	.
TGTGCCAGCAGCTCCCCTAGGGGGCGTCCCTATGGCTACACCTTC	CASSSPRGRPYGYTF	TRBD1	TRBV7-9	TRBJ1-2	.
TGTGCCAGCAGGAAACAGGGGACAGACACTGAAGCTTTCTTT	CASRKQGTDTEAFF	TRBD1	TRBV9	TRBJ1-1	.
TGCGCCAGCAGCCAAGATCATCAGGTCTCGGCGTACAATGAGCAGTTCTTC	CASSQDHQVSAYNEQFF	.	TRBV4-3	TRBJ2-1	once
TGCGCCAGCAGCTTGGCAGAGGGGACAACTAATTCACCCCTCCACTTT	CASSLAEGTTNSPLHF	.	TRBV5-1	TRBJ1-6	.
TGTGCCAGCAGCTTAGACAGCTCCTATAATTCACCCCTCCACTTT	CASSLDSSYNSPLHF	.	TRBV5-4	TRBJ1-6	.
TGTGCCAGCAGCTTAGACCCTGCCGGGACAGGGGGCTATGGCTACACCTTC	CASSLDPAGTGGYGYTF	TRBD1	TRBV7-6	TRBJ1-2	.
TGTGCCAGCAGTTACTCGATGGTGCGGGGCCAAGAGACCCAGTACTTC	CASSYSMVRGQETQYF	.	TRBV6-2/TRBV6-3	TRBJ2-5	.
TGTGCCAGCTCCTCAGGGAATCAGCCCCAGCATTTT	CASSSGNQPQHF	.	TRBV6-5	TRBJ1-5	.
TGTGCCAGCAGCACCGGGTTAGAGGAGACCCAGTACTTC	CASSTGLEETQYF	.	TRBV3-1/TRBV3-2	TRBJ2-5	.
TGCGCCAGCAGCCGGACTGACAGGAACTATGGCTACACCTTC	CASSRTDRNYGYTF	.	TRBV4-1	TRBJ1-2	.
TGCGCCAGCAGCCAAGAAACTAGCGGTGGGGCAGATACGCAGTATTTT	CASSQETSGGADTQYF	TRBD2	TRBV4-1	TRBJ2-3	.
TGTGCCAGCAGTAGGACAGCGGCCTACGAGCAGTACTTC	CASSRTAAYEQYF	.	TRBV6-5	TRBJ2-7	.
TGCAGTGCTAGTCCCGTCGACACTGAAGCTTTCTTT	CSASPVDTEAFF	.	TRBV20-1	TRBJ1-1	.
TGTGCCAGCAGCGTACGGGACAGGGGAGGGGATGGCTACACCTTC	CASSVRDRGGDGYTF	TRBD1	TRBV4-2	TRBJ1-2	.
TGCGCCAGCAGCCAAGACCGGGGAATGCAGCCCCAGCATTTT	CASSQDRGMQPQHF	.	TRBV4-3	TRBJ1-5	.
TGTGCCAGCAGTCCCGGACAGTATTTTCAGCCCCAGCATTTT	CASSPGQYFQPQHF	.	TRBV6-5	TRBJ1-5	.
TGTGCCAGCAGCTTAGATGGACAGCGACTCACTAACTATGGCTACACCTTC	CASSLDGQRLTNYGYTF	.	TRBV11-2	TRBJ1-2	.
TGTGCCAGCAGTTTACCGGCAGGGATCTCCTACGAGCAGTACTTC	CASSLPAGISYEQYF	.	TRBV28	TRBJ2-7	.
TGTGCCAGCAGCGTAGACCTAGCGGGGGGGCCTAACAATGAGCAGTTCTTC	CASSVDLAGGPNNEQFF	TRBD2	TRBV9	TRBJ2-1	.
TGTGCCAGCAGCTCTCCCGGGACTAGCGGGGGGTGGGCAGATACGCAGTATTTT	CASSSPGTSGGWADTQYF	TRBD2	TRBV7-2	TRBJ2-3	.
TGTGCCAGCAGTTACACAGGGAATTCCTACGAGCAGTACTTC	CASSYTGNSYEQYF	.	TRBV28	TRBJ2-7	.
TGTGCCAGCAGCTTTCGGCTAGCGGGGGGTTCAGATACGCAGTATTTT	CASSFRLAGGSDTQYF	TRBD2	TRBV11-2	TRBJ2-3	.
TGTGCCAGCAGCTTACCCCCAGGGAGGTCTGGAAACACCATATATTTT	CASSLPPGRSGNTIYF	.	TRBV7-3	TRBJ1-3	once